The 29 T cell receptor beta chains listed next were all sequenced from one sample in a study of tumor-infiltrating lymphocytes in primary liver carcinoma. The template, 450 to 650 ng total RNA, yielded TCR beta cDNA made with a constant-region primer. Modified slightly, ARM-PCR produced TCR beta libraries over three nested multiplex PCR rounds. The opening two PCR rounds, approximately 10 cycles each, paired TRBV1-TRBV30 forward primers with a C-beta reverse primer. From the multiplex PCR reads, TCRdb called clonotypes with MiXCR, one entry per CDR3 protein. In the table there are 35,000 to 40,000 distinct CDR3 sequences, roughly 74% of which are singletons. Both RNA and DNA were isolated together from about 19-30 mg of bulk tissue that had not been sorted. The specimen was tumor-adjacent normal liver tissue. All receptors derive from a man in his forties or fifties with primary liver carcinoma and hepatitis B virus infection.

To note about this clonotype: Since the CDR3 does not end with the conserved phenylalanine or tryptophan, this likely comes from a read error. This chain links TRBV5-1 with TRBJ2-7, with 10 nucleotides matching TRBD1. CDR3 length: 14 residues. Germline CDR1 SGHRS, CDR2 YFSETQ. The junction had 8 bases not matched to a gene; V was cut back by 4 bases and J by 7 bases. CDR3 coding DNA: TGCGCCAGCAGCCCAATCTTGGACAGGGGGGAGCAGTACTAC. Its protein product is CASSPILDRGEQYY.

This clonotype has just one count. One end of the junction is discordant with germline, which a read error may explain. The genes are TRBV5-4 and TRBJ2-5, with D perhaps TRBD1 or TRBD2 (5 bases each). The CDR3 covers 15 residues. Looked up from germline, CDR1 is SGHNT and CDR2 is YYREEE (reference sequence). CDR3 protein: CASNLNGDGQETKYF. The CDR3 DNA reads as TGTGCCAGCAACTTGAACGGGGACGGCCAGGAGACCAAGTACTTC. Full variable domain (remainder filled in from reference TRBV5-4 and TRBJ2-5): ETGVTQSPTHLIKTRGQQVTLRCSSQSGHNTVSWYQQALGQGPQFIFQYYREEENGRGNFPPRFSGLQFPNYSSELNVNALELDDSALYLCASNLNGDGQETKYFGPGTRLLVL.

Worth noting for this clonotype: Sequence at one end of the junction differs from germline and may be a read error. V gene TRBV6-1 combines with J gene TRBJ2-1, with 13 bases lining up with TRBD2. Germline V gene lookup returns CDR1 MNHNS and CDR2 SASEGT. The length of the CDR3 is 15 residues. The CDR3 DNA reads TGTGCCAACACCGGACTAGCGGGAGCGGGTAATGAGCATTTCTTC. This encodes CANTGLAGAGNEHFF.

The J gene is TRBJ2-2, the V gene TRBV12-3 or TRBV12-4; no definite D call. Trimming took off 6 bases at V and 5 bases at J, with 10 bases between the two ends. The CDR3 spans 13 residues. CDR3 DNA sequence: TGTGCCAGCAGCTTATCTGAGACCGGGGAGCTGTTTTTT. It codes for CASSLSETGELFF.

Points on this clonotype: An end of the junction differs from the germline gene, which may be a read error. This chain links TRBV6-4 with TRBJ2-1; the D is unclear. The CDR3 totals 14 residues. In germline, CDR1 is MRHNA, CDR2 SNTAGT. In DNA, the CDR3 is TGTGCCAGCAGTGACGAGCGCTCCTGCAATGAGCAGTTCTTC. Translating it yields CASSDERSCNEQFF.

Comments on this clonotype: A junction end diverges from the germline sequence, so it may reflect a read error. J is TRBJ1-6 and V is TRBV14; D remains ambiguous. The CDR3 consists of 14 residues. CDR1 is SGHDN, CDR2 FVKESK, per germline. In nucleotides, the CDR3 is TGTGCCAGCAGCCACTCATGGGAAAATTCACCCATCCACTTT. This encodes CASSHSWENSPIHF.

The CDR3 nucleotides are TGTGCCAGCAGCTTTGGGGGAGGGGGGCGTTTCATTGTGCAGTTCTTC. Its translation: CASSFGGGGRFIVQFF. V gene TRBV11-2 combines with J gene TRBJ2-1; tentative D call: TRBD2 (7 bases). V lost 3 bases to trimming and J lost 12 bases, with 24 bases between them. Per germline, CDR1 SGHAT and CDR2 FQNNGV. The CDR3 has 16 amino acids.

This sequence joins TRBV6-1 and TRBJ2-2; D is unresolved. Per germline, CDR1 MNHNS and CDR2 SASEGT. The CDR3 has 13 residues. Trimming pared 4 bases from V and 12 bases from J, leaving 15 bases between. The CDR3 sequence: CASSVADTWKLFF. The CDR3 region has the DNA TGTGCCAGCAGTGTAGCTGACACCTGGAAGCTGTTTTTT.

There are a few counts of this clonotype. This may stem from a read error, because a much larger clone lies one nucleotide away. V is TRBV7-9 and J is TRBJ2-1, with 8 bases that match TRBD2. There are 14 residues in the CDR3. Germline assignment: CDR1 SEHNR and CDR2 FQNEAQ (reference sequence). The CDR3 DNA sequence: TGTGCCGGCAGCTCCGCCACTAGCGGTAATGAGCAGTTCTTC. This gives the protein CAGSSATSGNEQFF.

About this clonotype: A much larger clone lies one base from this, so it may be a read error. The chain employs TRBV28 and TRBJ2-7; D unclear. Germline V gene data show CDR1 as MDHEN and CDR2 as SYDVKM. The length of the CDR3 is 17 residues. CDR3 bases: TGTGCCAGCAGCTCCTCAGAACGATCCCTCACGGCCTACGAGCAGTGCTTC. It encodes CASSSSERSLTAYEQCF.

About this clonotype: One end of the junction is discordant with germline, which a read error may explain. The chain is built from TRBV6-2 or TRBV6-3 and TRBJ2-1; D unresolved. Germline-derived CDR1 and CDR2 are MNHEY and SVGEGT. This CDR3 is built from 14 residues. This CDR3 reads CASTLQGFYNEKFF. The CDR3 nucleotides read TGTGCCAGCACCTTGCAAGGGTTCTACAATGAGAAGTTCTTC.

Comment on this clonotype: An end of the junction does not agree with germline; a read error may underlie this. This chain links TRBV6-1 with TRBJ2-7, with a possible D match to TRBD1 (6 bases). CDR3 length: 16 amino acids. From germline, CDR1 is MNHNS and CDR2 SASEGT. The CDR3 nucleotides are TGTGCCTGCAGTGAAACGTACGGGGACATAAGCTTCGAGCAGTACTTC. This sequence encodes CACSETYGDISFEQYF.

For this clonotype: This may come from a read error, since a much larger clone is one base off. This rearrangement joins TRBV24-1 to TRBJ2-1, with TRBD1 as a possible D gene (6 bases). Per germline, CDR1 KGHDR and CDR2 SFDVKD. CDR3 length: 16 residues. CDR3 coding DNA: TGTGTCACCAGTGACCCCAGGGGAAGCTCCTACAATGAGCAGTTCTTC. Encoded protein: CVTSDPRGSSYNEQFF.

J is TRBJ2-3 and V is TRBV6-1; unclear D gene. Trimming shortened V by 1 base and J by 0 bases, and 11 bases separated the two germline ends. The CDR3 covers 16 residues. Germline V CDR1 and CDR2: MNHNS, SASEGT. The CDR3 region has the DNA TGTGCCAGCAGTGAAGGATTGCAGTCTAGCACAGATACGCAGTATTTT. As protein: CASSEGLQSSTDTQYF.

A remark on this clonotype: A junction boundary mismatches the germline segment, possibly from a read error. The CDR3 coding sequence is TGCGCCAGTAGCTCGGCAGGGATTAGCACTGAAGCTTTCTTT. Translation: CASSSAGISTEAFF. This chain links TRBV5-1 with TRBJ1-1; the D gene is possibly TRBD1 (5 bases). CDR3 length: 14 residues. Germline V gene data show CDR1 as SGHRS and CDR2 as YFSETQ.

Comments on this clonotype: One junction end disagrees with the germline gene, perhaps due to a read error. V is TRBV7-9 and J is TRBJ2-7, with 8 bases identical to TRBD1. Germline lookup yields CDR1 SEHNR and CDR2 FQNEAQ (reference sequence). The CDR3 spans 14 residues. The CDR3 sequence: CANSTGQGSNEQYF. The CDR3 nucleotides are TGTGCCAACAGCACCGGACAGGGTTCGAACGAGCAATACTTC.

CDR3 coding DNA: TGTGCCGGTGAGGGGACCGGTTCCTACGAACACTACTTC. It encodes CAGEGTGSYEHYF. This chain uses TRBV12-5 with TRBJ2-7, with D perhaps given as TRBD1 or TRBD2 (5 bases each). The CDR3 extends over 13 amino acids. The germline CDR1 and CDR2 sequences are LGHNT and FRNRAP.

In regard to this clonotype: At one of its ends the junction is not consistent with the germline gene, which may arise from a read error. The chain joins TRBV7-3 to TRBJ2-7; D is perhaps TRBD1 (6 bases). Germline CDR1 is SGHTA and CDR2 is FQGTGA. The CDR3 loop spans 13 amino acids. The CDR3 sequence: CASSAWTEDEHYF. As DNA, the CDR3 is TGTGCCAGCAGCGCCTGGACAGAGGACGAGCACTACTTT.

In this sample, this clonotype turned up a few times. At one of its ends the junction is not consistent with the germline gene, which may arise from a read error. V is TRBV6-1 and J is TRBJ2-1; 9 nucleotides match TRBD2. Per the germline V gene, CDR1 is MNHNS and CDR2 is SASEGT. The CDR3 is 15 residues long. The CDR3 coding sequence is TGTGCCAGCACCGGATTAGCGGGAGCGGGTAATGAGCGGTTCTTC. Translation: CASTGLAGAGNERFF.

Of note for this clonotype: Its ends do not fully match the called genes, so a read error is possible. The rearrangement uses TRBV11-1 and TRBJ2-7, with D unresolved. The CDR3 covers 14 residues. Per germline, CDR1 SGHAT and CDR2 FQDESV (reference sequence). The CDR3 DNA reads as TGTGCTAGCAGCCCTGGACGGCGATCCTACGAGCATTACTTC. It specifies CASSPGRRSYEHYF.

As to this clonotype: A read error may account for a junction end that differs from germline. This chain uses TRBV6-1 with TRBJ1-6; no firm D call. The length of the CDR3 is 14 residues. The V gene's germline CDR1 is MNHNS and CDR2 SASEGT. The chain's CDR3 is CATSKALGDTPLHF. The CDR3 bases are TGTGCCACCAGTAAAGCGCTTGGGGATACCCCCCTCCACTTT.

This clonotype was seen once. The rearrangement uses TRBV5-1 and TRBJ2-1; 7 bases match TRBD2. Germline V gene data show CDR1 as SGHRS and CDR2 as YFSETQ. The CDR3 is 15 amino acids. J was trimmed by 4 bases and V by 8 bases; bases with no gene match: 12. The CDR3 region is CASSRERESYNEQFF. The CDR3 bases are TGCGCCAGTAGCAGGGAGCGGGAAAGTTACAATGAGCAGTTCTTC.

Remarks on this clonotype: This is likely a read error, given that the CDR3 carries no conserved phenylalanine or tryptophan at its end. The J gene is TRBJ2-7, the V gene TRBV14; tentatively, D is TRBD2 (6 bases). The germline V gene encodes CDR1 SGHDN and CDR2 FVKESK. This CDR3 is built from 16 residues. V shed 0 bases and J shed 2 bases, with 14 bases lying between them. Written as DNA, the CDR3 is TGTGCCAGCAGCCAAGATCGGAGCGGGCTGACCTACGAGCAGTACAGC. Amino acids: CASSQDRSGLTYEQYS.

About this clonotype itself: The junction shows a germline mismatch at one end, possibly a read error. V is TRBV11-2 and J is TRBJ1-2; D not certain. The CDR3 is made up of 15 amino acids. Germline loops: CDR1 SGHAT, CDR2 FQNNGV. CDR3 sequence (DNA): TGTGCCAACAGCCTAATACGGGGATCGGGCTATGGCTACACCTTC. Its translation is CANSLIRGSGYGYTF.

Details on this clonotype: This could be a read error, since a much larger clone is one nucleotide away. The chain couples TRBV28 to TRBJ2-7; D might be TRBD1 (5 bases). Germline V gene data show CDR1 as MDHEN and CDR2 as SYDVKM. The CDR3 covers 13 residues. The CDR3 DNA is TGTACCAGCACCCCCTGGGGCTCTTACGAGCAGTACTTC. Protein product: CTSTPWGSYEQYF.

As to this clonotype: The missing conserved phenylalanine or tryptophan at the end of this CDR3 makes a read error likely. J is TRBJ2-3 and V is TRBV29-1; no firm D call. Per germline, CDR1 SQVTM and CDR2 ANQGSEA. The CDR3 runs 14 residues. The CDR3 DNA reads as TGCAGTGAGGTGGGCAGAACAAACATAGAAACGCAGTATTTA. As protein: CSEVGRTNIETQYL.

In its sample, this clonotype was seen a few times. CDR3 DNA: TGTGCCAGTAGTATCATGCAGGGGGCTTACAATGAGCAGTTCTTC. Its protein is CASSIMQGAYNEQFF. The genes are TRBV19 and TRBJ2-1, with TRBD1 matching 8 bases. There are 15 residues in the CDR3. The germline gives CDR1 LNHDA, CDR2 SQIVND (reference sequence). Germline trimming cut 3 bases from V and 4 bases from J; bases unmatched to any gene: 5. The whole variable domain, filled in from reference TRBV19 and TRBJ2-1, reads DGGITQSPKYLFRKEGQNVTLSCEQNLNHDAMYWYRQDPGQGLRLIYYSQIVNDFQKGDIAEGYSVSREKKESFPLTVTSAQKNPTAFYLCASSIMQGAYNEQFFGPGTRLTVL.

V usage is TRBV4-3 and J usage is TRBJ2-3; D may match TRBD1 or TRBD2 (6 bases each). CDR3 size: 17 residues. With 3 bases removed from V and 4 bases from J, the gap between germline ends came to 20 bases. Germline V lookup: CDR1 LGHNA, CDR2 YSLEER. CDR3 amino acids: CASSHEEVRDNADTQYF. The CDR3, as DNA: TGCGCCAGCAGCCACGAAGAGGTGCGGGACAACGCAGATACGCAGTATTTT.

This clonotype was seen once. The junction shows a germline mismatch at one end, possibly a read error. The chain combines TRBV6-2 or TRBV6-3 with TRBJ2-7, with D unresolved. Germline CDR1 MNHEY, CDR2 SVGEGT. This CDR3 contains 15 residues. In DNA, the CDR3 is TGTGCCAGCAGTTCACTCTTGGACGTTCAGTACGAGAAGTACTTC. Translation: CASSSLLDVQYEKYF.